These 4 T cell receptor beta chains came from one sample sequenced in a study of cytomegalovirus exposure and HLA in healthy donors. Amplification used 60 Vbeta primers and 13 Jbeta primers. Clones were sequenced by immunoSEQ multiplex PCR, and TCRdb holds only the in-frame ones, with some missing. The sample lists 140,000 to 150,000 clones, around three quarters seen once, with roughly 1.9% in the top ten. The source material was PBMCs. These receptors originate from a man between 40 and 49 years old in good health and CMV-seronegative.

This clone was seen a single time. The gene calls are TRBV4-3 and TRBJ2-4, with 8 nucleotides matching TRBD1. This CDR3 comprises 15 residues. With 3 bases clipped from V and 10 bases from J, the junction kept 11 bases outside the gene matches. Germline V gene data show CDR1 as LGHNA and CDR2 as YSLEER. CDR3 region: CASSHEPGQATIQYF. For the CDR3, the DNA is TGCGCCAGCAGCCACGAACCGGGACAGGCCACGATTCAGTACTTC.

J is TRBJ2-7 and V is TRBV27; tentative D call: TRBD2 (5 bases). The CDR3 has 14 residues. Trimming removed 2 bases from V and 0 bases from J, with 8 bases in between. Germline CDR1 MNHEY, CDR2 SMNVEV (reference sequence). The CDR3 loop is CASSLAGNSYEQYF. Written as DNA, the CDR3 is TGTGCCAGCAGTTTAGCCGGGAACTCCTACGAGCAGTACTTC.

V usage is TRBV7-7 and J usage is TRBJ2-5; 7 nucleotides agree with TRBD2. Germline CDR1 is SSHAT and CDR2 is FNYEAQ (reference sequence). This CDR3 region has 13 residues. V shed 1 base and J 5 bases; nucleotides not matched to a gene: 1. The DNA of the CDR3 is TGTGCCAGCAGCTTAGGTAGCGGGGAGACCCAGTACTTC. Protein: CASSLGSGETQYF. The full variable domain, in which reference TRBV7-7 and TRBJ2-5 provide the parts outside the CDR3, is GAGVSQSPRYKVTKRGQDVTLRCDPISSHATLYWYQQALGQGPEFLTYFNYEAQPDKSGLPSDRFSAERPEGSISTLTIQRTEQRDSAMYRCASSLGSGETQYFGPGTRLLVL.

This chain connects TRBV2 to TRBJ1-6, with D hard to call. The CDR3 has 17 residues. Germline CDR1 reads SNHLY; CDR2 reads FYNNEI. V lost 1 base and J lost 1, with 11 bases in between. The CDR3: CASSEVRGGSYNSPLHF. The DNA of the CDR3 is TGTGCCAGCAGTGAAGTACGGGGTGGGTCCTATAATTCACCCCTCCACTTT.